The rows below give T cell receptor beta chains drawn from one sample of a study of cytomegalovirus exposure and HLA in healthy donors. Only in-frame clones appear in the TCRdb table, and some are missing; sequencing was by immunoSEQ multiplex PCR. The sample shows some 190,000 clones, roughly three quarters of them seen only once. Sequencing used PBMCs. Receptors originate from a woman in her 30s in good health and CMV-seropositive. The CDR3 runs from the conserved cysteine through the conserved F or W. Some rows have no size entry. The others give once, few or many, or a class for an expanded clone.

clone_size v_call cdr3_aa
- TRBV28 CASSLVGRDWQYF
- TRBV9 CASSVSRGSTSGGDGSYNEQFF
- TRBV6-1 CASSEATSGGQETQYF
- TRBV5-1 CASSSGTSSYNEQFF
- TRBV29-1 CSVGNRVSYNEQFF
- TRBV2 CASKNDRDTRYGYTF
- TRBV5-6 CASGRDRRYEQYF
few TRBV7-3 CASSLAPSSAGELFF
- TRBV5-1 CASSRVQGPSSGEQYF
- TRBV19 CASSIIAQRQFF
- TRBV9 CASSRAGAAYEQYF
- TRBV2 CASTGAGGRGNIQYF
- TRBV7-2 CASSLAPGSQPQHF
- TRBV19 CASSIGGPNYGYTF
- TRBV28 CASSLWRDRGLGGYTF
once TRBV5-1 CASKLAGDLSYEQYF
- TRBV28 CASSLSPLGGGRWRSPLHF
- TRBV6-5 CASSYSPEGSYTF
- TRBV6-6 CASSLGTVAYEQYF
- TRBV30 CAWDAGTGYGYTF
- TRBV9 CASSALGQGAAGELFF
- TRBV7-9 CSSSPPGRSLAF
- TRBV5-4 CASSFRLAGEETQYF
- TRBV5-6 CASSLGGGNTIYF
- TRBV4-3 CASSSRGGQGREKLFF
- TRBV4-2 CASSQYHTSGSQETQYF
- TRBV6-5 CASSYVLGGGEQYF
few TRBV19 CASSIIRDRGNQPQHF
- TRBV15 CATSVGGEGETQYF
- TRBV2 CASSATGASNQPQHF
- TRBV7-9 CSSSPSFRDSSYEQYF
- TRBV6-5 CASSRRGDFGGELFF
- TRBV7-2 CASSLGPTGRPSYEQYF
few TRBV4-3 CASSQAGGNTQYF
- TRBV7-9 CASSLRGQGPYNEQFF
once TRBV18 CASSDTVDRVNTGELFF
- TRBV28 CASSLGDRPEETQYF
- TRBV28 CASSFQGYGYTF
- TRBV9 CASSDWGGNEQFF
- TRBV4-1 CASSQEERGLQETQYF
- TRBV18 CASSPPYGRQPQHF
once TRBV4-2 CASSQGGRGATGGYTF
few TRBV7-8 CASSLASSSGNTIYF
- TRBV15 CATSQGSYNEQFF
- TRBV7-2 CASSWDSYGYTF
- TRBV6-6 CASSSGGPYEQYF
- TRBV30 CAWSVGSPLYEQYF
- TRBV5-4 CASSLVSGGAASTDTQYF
- TRBV30 CAWTAGAANTGELFF
- TRBV5-4 CASSLFDRATDGYTF
- TRBV7-8 CASSISGGQDTQYF
- TRBV29-1 CSVEDGGLQETQYF
- TRBV4-1 CASSQGETSDKDTQYF
few TRBV7-2 CASSHPPGGFNEQYF
- TRBV4-1 CASSHETSFFPGELFF